Each of the 28 T cell receptor beta chains below was sequenced from the same sample in a study of blood T cell repertoires in COVID-19. Only in-frame clones appear in the TCRdb table, and some are missing; sequencing was by immunoSEQ multiplex PCR. The sample has 100,000 to 150,000 clones, around 86% seen once. Material for sequencing was peripheral blood. The source is a human donor in a cohort sampled during active COVID-19.

This clone showed up just a few times. Other DNA sequences in this sample translate to the same CDR3. The gene calls are TRBV7-6 and TRBJ2-7, with TRBD1 identical over 7 bases. J gave up 0 bases and V 5 bases, and 10 bases lay outside the gene matches. This CDR3 comprises 16 residues. Per germline, CDR1 SGHVS and CDR2 FNYEAQ. The CDR3 bases are TGTGCCAGCAGCCCGCAGACAGGGCTTAGCTCCTACGAGCAGTACTTC. This sequence encodes CASSPQTGLSSYEQYF.

V gene TRBV18 combines with J gene TRBJ1-5; TRBD1 matches 7 bases. V lost 6 bases, J lost 9 bases, and 8 bases stayed unmatched. Germline CDR1 is KGHSH and CDR2 is LQKENI. The CDR3 totals 13 residues. The CDR3 region has the DNA TGTGCCAGCTCTCCCGGGACAGAGCTGCCCCAGCATTTT. This codes for CASSPGTELPQHF. Full variable domain (rest looked up from reference TRBV18 and TRBJ1-5): NAGVMQNPRHLVRRRGQEARLRCSPMKGHSHVYWYRQLPEEGLKFMVYLQKENIIDESGMPKERFSAEFPKEGPSILRIQQVVRGDSAAYFCASSPGTELPQHFGDGTRLSIL.

The chain couples TRBV11-2 to TRBJ2-3; 12 bases map to TRBD2. Germline V gene lookup returns CDR1 SGHAT and CDR2 FQNNGV. This CDR3 region has 15 residues. Germline trimming cut 5 bases from V and 5 bases from J; bases unmatched to any gene: 5. The CDR3 region is CASSKWTSGIDTQYF. CDR3 in DNA: TGTGCCAGCAGCAAGTGGACTAGCGGGATAGATACGCAGTATTTT.

The V gene is TRBV3-1 (or the pseudogene TRBV3-2), the J gene TRBJ1-2; no clear D. This CDR3 region has 12 residues. The V end lost 0 bases, the J end lost 8 bases, and 7 bases lay between the germline ends. The germline gives CDR1 LGHDT, CDR2 YNNKEL (reference sequence). The DNA of the CDR3 is TGTGCCAGCAGCCAAGAAAACAGAGGCTACACCTTC. Translating gives CASSQENRGYTF.

V is TRBV28 and J is TRBJ1-2; no reliable D call. The CDR3 extends over 11 amino acids. The germline V gene has CDR1 MDHEN and CDR2 SYDVKM. Trimming left V 4 bases short and J 4 bases short, with 4 bases between. CDR3 sequence reads: CASSSFYGYTF. The CDR3 DNA reads as TGTGCCAGCAGTTCCTTCTATGGCTACACCTTC.

The rearrangement uses TRBV5-1 and TRBJ2-2, with 9 bases lining up with TRBD1. This CDR3 region has 16 residues. V trimming: 4 bases; J trimming: 5 bases; junction bases outside the gene matches: 9. Germline values: CDR1 SGHRS, CDR2 YFSETQ. The CDR3 bases are TGCGCCAGCAGCACCCAGGGACAGGGCGGAACCGGGGAGCTGTTTTTT. It yields the protein CASSTQGQGGTGELFF.

The V gene is TRBV18, the J gene TRBJ1-1; D uncertain. The CDR3 spans 16 residues. V was shortened by 3 bases and J by 6 bases, with 20 bases between the two germline ends. Germline V gene sequence: CDR1 KGHSH, CDR2 LQKENI. The CDR3 region is CASSPRANGQRAEAFF. CDR3 DNA sequence: TGTGCCAGCTCACCCAGAGCGAATGGTCAGAGAGCTGAAGCTTTCTTT.

The rearrangement joins TRBV9 to TRBJ2-7; D is ambiguous. The CDR3 is 13 residues long. Germline V lookup: CDR1 SGDLS, CDR2 YYNGEE. Trimming shortened V by 4 bases and J by 2 bases, and 10 bases separated the two germline ends. As DNA, the CDR3 is TGTGCCAGCAGCCCGCAGGTAACCTACGAGCAGTACTTC. Encoded protein: CASSPQVTYEQYF.

This chain joins TRBV9 and TRBJ2-7, with 7 bases aligning to TRBD1. CDR1 is SGDLS and CDR2 is YYNGEE in the germline V gene. J was trimmed by 2 bases and V by 0 bases; bases with no gene match: 2. There are 14 residues in the CDR3. As DNA, the CDR3 is TGTGCCAGCAGCGTAGCCCAGGGGGCCTACGAGCAGTACTTC. It is translated as CASSVAQGAYEQYF. Looking up the rest from reference TRBV9 and TRBJ2-7 gives the full variable domain: DSGVTQTPKHLITATGQRVTLRCSPRSGDLSVYWYQQSLDQGLQFLIQYYNGEERAKGNILERFSAQQFPDLHSELNLSSLELGDSALYFCASSVAQGAYEQYFGPGTRLTVT.

The genes are TRBV11-2 and TRBJ2-7; D is possibly TRBD1 (6 bases). CDR1 and CDR2 from the germline V gene are SGHAT and FQNNGV. The CDR3 runs 14 residues. Trimming stripped 1 base from V and 0 bases from J, with 7 bases between. In DNA, the CDR3 is TGTGCCAGCAGCTTAGTGGGGGCCTCCTACGAGCAGTACTTC. It translates to CASSLVGASYEQYF.

This clone was recorded a few times. The chain uses TRBV27 and TRBJ1-5; unclear D gene. V gave up 5 bases and J gave up 5 bases, with 16 bases separating them. Germline V gene lookup returns CDR1 MNHEY and CDR2 SMNVEV (reference sequence). The CDR3 has 15 amino acids. CDR3 protein: CASSPDGPGHQPQHF. The CDR3 coding sequence is TGTGCCAGCAGTCCAGACGGCCCTGGGCATCAGCCCCAGCATTTT.

V gene TRBV7-3 combines with J gene TRBJ2-3; a weak D match, TRBD1 (5 bases). The CDR3 is 15 amino acids. Trimming left V 8 bases short and J 1 base short, with 16 bases between. CDR1 and CDR2 (germline): SGHTA, FQGTGA. The CDR3 DNA is TGTGCCAGCCGCAAGGGGCGGTCCCGCACAGATACGCAGTATTTT. This translates into CASRKGRSRTDTQYF.

The chain links TRBV24-1 to TRBJ2-1, with a weak D call TRBD1 (5 bases). The CDR3 is 12 amino acids. The V end lost 12 bases, the J end lost 4 bases, and 12 bases lay between the germline ends. Germline V gene data show CDR1 as KGHDR and CDR2 as SFDVKD. CDR3: CAPKTEYNEQFF. In DNA, the CDR3 is TGTGCCCCAAAGACAGAGTACAATGAGCAGTTCTTC.

The chain couples TRBV4-1 to TRBJ2-3; the D gene is possibly TRBD1 (5 bases). Trimming cost V 1 base and J 0 bases, with 23 bases left between them. The CDR3 has 20 amino acids. CDR1 is MGHRA, CDR2 YSYEKL, per germline. The CDR3 sequence: CASSQASWGGPERSTDTQYF. The CDR3 coding sequence is TGCGCCAGCAGCCAAGCGTCTTGGGGCGGTCCCGAGCGTAGCACAGATACGCAGTATTTT.

The genes are TRBV5-4 and TRBJ1-1; 10 bases are shared with TRBD1. Per the germline V gene, CDR1 is SGHNT and CDR2 is YYREEE (reference sequence). V was pared by 2 bases and J by 0 bases, with 7 bases of the junction left unmatched. This CDR3 spans 17 amino acids. The CDR3 nucleotides are TGTGCCAGCAGCTTTCCCGGGACAGGGGATTTGAACACTGAAGCTTTCTTT. Translated: CASSFPGTGDLNTEAFF.

The chain employs TRBV2 and TRBJ2-5; 8 positions agree with TRBD1. The CDR3 extends over 15 amino acids. The junction had 10 bases not matched to a gene; V was cut back by 6 bases and J by 4 bases. The V gene's germline CDR1 is SNHLY and CDR2 FYNNEI. In DNA, the CDR3 is TGTGCCAGCAGCCGACAGGGGTTAGCGCCAGAGACCCAGTACTTC. Protein: CASSRQGLAPETQYF.

The CDR3 reads CASSPGFRADTEAFF. As DNA, the CDR3 is TGTGCCAGCAGCCCGGGGTTTCGTGCCGACACTGAAGCTTTCTTT. V is TRBV3-1 (or the pseudogene TRBV3-2) and J is TRBJ1-1; D unclear. Germline CDR1 is LGHDT and CDR2 is YNNKEL (reference sequence). Trimming removed 4 bases from V and 3 bases from J, with 15 bases in between. The CDR3 consists of 15 residues.

The sample holds a few counts of this clone. CDR3 loop: CASSYYSGTTYEQYF. Here the CDR3 DNA reads TGTGCCAGCAGTTACTATTCCGGGACAACCTACGAGCAGTACTTC. V and J are TRBV6-5 and TRBJ2-7; TRBD1 is a possible D gene (6 bases). The germline gives CDR1 MNHEY, CDR2 SVGAGI. This CDR3 is built from 15 residues. V was pared by 1 base and J by 2 bases, with 12 bases between.

The chain recombines TRBV2 with TRBJ2-5; TRBD2 aligns across 8 bases. This CDR3 spans 13 amino acids. V was pared by 11 bases and J by 7 bases, with 12 bases of the junction left unmatched. Germline loops: CDR1 SNHLY, CDR2 FYNNEI. CDR3 DNA: TGTGCCGGGATGCGGGAGGCCCGGGGGACCCAGTACTTC. This sequence encodes CAGMREARGTQYF.

The chain is built from TRBV11-3 and TRBJ2-2; 11 bases line up with TRBD2. V dropped 5 bases and J dropped 3; count of bases not matched to a gene: 2. This CDR3 is built from 15 residues. The germline CDR1 and CDR2 sequences are SGHNT and YENEEA. CDR3 nucleotides: TGTGCCAGCAGCCGGGGACTAGCGGACACCGGGGAGCTGTTTTTT. It translates to CASSRGLADTGELFF.

J is TRBJ2-1 and V is TRBV3-1 (or the pseudogene TRBV3-2); 9 nucleotides align to TRBD2. In germline, CDR1 is LGHDT, CDR2 YNNKEL (reference sequence). V shed 4 bases and J 5 bases; nucleotides not matched to a gene: 3. CDR3 length: 14 amino acids. CDR3 bases: TGTGCCAGCAGCCGGCGGGAGGGCCACAATGAGCAGTTCTTC. It translates to CASSRREGHNEQFF.

The chain couples TRBV18 to TRBJ2-2; maybe TRBD2 (6 bases). Germline CDR1 KGHSH, CDR2 LQKENI. CDR3 size: 15 residues. V was shortened by 0 bases and J by 5 bases, with 10 bases between the two germline ends. CDR3 sequence: CASSPPTGVTGELFF. As DNA, the CDR3 is TGTGCCAGCTCACCACCAACGGGAGTTACCGGGGAGCTGTTTTTT. Full variable domain (rest looked up from reference TRBV18 and TRBJ2-2): NAGVMQNPRHLVRRRGQEARLRCSPMKGHSHVYWYRQLPEEGLKFMVYLQKENIIDESGMPKERFSAEFPKEGPSILRIQQVVRGDSAAYFCASSPPTGVTGELFFGEGSRLTVL.

The gene calls are TRBV9 and TRBJ2-7, with TRBD1 as a possible D gene (6 bases). Germline CDR1 is SGDLS and CDR2 is YYNGEE. Trimming took off 0 bases at V and 7 bases at J, with 17 bases between the two ends. This CDR3 is built from 15 residues. The chain's CDR3 is CASSVGPGHSWEQYF. The CDR3 bases are TGTGCCAGCAGCGTAGGGCCGGGACACTCGTGGGAGCAGTACTTC. Based on the CDR3 plus reference TRBV9 and TRBJ2-7, the full variable domain is DSGVTQTPKHLITATGQRVTLRCSPRSGDLSVYWYQQSLDQGLQFLIQYYNGEERAKGNILERFSAQQFPDLHSELNLSSLELGDSALYFCASSVGPGHSWEQYFGPGTRLTVT.

In this sample, this clone turned up a few times. This sequence joins TRBV7-2 and TRBJ1-6; TRBD1 agrees at 7 bases. Unmatched junction bases numbered 8, after V lost 2 bases and J lost 10 bases. The CDR3 runs to 15 residues. In germline, CDR1 is SGHTA, CDR2 FQGNSA. The CDR3, as DNA: TGTGCCAGCAGCTTATCTCAGGGGGAAAGATCACCCCTCCACTTT. It is translated as CASSLSQGERSPLHF.

This clone was seen just once. This chain links TRBV2 with TRBJ2-1; D remains ambiguous. Germline V gene data show CDR1 as SNHLY and CDR2 as FYNNEI. The CDR3 length is 12 residues. Between the trimmed V and J ends, which lost 6 bases and 7 bases, there was a span of 10 bases. The CDR3 DNA reads TGTGCCAGCAGGAGTACCTCTAATGAGCAGTTCTTC. Translation gives CASRSTSNEQFF.

The gene calls are TRBV30 and TRBJ2-5; TRBD1 matches at 7 bases. Germline-derived CDR1 and CDR2 are GTSNPN and SVGIG (reference sequence). V trimming: 0 bases; J trimming: 5 bases; junction bases outside the gene matches: 9. The CDR3 spans 15 residues. The CDR3 DNA is TGTGCCTGGAGTGTACGGAGGCAGGGGGAGGAGACCCAGTACTTC. Translated, it gives CAWSVRRQGEETQYF.

This clone was counted between two and nine times. V is TRBV12-3 or TRBV12-4 and J is TRBJ1-1, with TRBD1 matching over 9 bases. V dropped 4 bases and J dropped 8; count of bases not matched to a gene: 5. The CDR3 is 13 residues long. The CDR3 sequence is CASSWGQGLEAFF. CDR3 DNA: TGTGCCAGCAGTTGGGGACAGGGTTTAGAAGCTTTCTTT.

V is TRBV6-5 and J is TRBJ2-5; the D gene is possibly TRBD1 (5 bases). The V gene's germline CDR1 is MNHEY and CDR2 SVGAGI. The CDR3 length is 15 residues. V lost 3 bases, J lost 5 bases, and 16 bases lay in between. This CDR3 is CASSYSPGLGETQYF. CDR3 nucleotides: TGTGCCAGCAGTTATTCTCCAGGGCTCGGTGAGACCCAGTACTTC.